This TCR beta chain was found in a study of identical twins. Ten or more counts support this clonotype. V was clipped by 3 bases and J by 3 bases; unmatched bases: 5. This CDR3 has 14 amino acids. Looked up from germline, CDR1 is DFQATT and CDR2 is SNEGSKA (reference sequence). TCRdb redid the calling of the 5' RACE reads with MiXCR, one entry per CDR3 protein. The sample includes hundreds of thousands of distinct CDR3 sequences, 8.6% seen only once; the top ten take more than 0.75%. The data also belong to a second study, concerning yellow fever vaccine responses in identical twins.

Sequenced material: PBMCs. V gene TRBV20-1 combines with J gene TRBJ2-7, with 10 bases aligning to TRBD2. The sequence was obtained from a woman in her late teens or twenties in good health. The CDR3, as DNA: TGCAGTGCTAGGCTAGCGGGAGCATACTACGAGCAGTACTTC. Translated: CSARLAGAYYEQYF.